This T cell receptor (beta chain) was captured in a study of Ad26.COV2.S vaccination and SARS-CoV-2 variants. With 4 bases clipped from V and 1 base from J, the junction kept 4 bases outside the gene matches. The CDR3 consists of 15 residues. Germline lookup yields CDR1 SGHNT and CDR2 YYREEE (reference sequence). Indicated treatment: approximately 18 received Ad26.COV2.S at low or high dose, single or two shots; several received placebo; per-sample allocation not given. The samples were gathered on day 63 after the first injection of vaccine or placebo. The repertoire was sequenced with immunoSEQ multiplex PCR; TCRdb's copy has only in-frame clones and lacks some. The sample has about 410,000 clones, 92% seen once; the top ten hold 1.5% to 2%.

The clonotype comes from a person between 18 and 65 years old who received the Ad26.COV2.S COVID-19 vaccine or a placebo. The gene calls are TRBV5-4 and TRBJ2-5; TRBD2 matches at 10 bases. The sample in question was peripheral blood, obtained in a trial of Ad26.COV2.S vaccine versus placebo. This CDR3 reads CASSTKRGGQETQYF. Here the CDR3 DNA reads TGTGCCAGCAGCACAAAGCGGGGGGGCCAAGAGACCCAGTACTTC.